Each of the 5 T cell receptor beta chains below was sequenced from the same sample in a study of early T cells in non-severe SARS-CoV-2 infection (dated by TCRdb to 2020 to 2023). Library preparation employed 5' RACE. TCRdb lists the instrument as NextSeq 500. In TCRdb, the public reads were trimmed at Q25 with fastp and aligned with MiXCR, with productive beta chains retained. Merged by CDR3 protein, the rows form single entries marked with the most common genes and DNA. The sample table records 75,000 to 100,000 distinct CDR3 sequences; 11% to 15% of these occur just once. 9.5% to 13% of the sample lies in the top ten. Sequenced sample: whole blood. The receptor set was obtained from an adult who was a healthcare worker with PCR-confirmed SARS-CoV-2 infection or an uninfected control (not recorded which).

The chain joins TRBV12-3 or TRBV12-4 to TRBJ2-2, with 7 bases identical to TRBD1. CDR3 size: 16 residues. J gave up 1 base and V 5 bases, and 7 bases lay outside the gene matches. The CDR3 DNA is TGTGCCAGCAGTAGAGAGAGGACAGGGAACACCGGGGAGCTGTTTTTT. It encodes CASSRERTGNTGELFF.

This clonotype turned up a few times. J is TRBJ2-3 and V is TRBV20-1; D gene unclear. Germline V gene lookup returns CDR1 DFQATT and CDR2 SNEGSKA (reference sequence). V lost 6 bases and J lost 6, with 13 bases in between. The CDR3 is made up of 12 amino acids. This chain's CDR3 is CSAATDGDTQYF. CDR3 nucleotide sequence: TGCAGTGCCGCTACGGACGGGGATACGCAGTATTTT.

This clonotype showed up many times. The V and J genes are TRBV2 and TRBJ1-1; D gene uncertain. Between the trimmed V and J ends, which lost 5 bases and 0 bases, there was a span of 4 bases. This CDR3 is built from 12 residues. From germline, CDR1 is SNHLY and CDR2 FYNNEI. The CDR3 sequence is CASSLMNTEAFF. As DNA, the CDR3 is TGTGCCAGCAGTCTCATGAACACTGAAGCTTTCTTT.

A few counts support this clonotype. The chain has TRBV6-6 and TRBJ2-7; 7 nucleotides line up with TRBD1. With 2 bases clipped from V and 0 bases from J, the junction kept 4 bases outside the gene matches. Germline loops: CDR1 MNHNY, CDR2 SVGAGI (reference sequence). CDR3 length: 15 residues. As DNA, the CDR3 is TGTGCCAGCAGTTACCACCGGGACAGCTCCTACGAGCAGTACTTC. The encoded protein is CASSYHRDSSYEQYF.

In this sample, this clonotype turned up a few times. CDR3 DNA sequence: TGTGCCAGCAGCCGACAGATTAGCTCTGGAAACACCATATATTTT. It translates to CASSRQISSGNTIYF. The chain joins TRBV7-9 to TRBJ1-3; tentative D call: TRBD1 (5 bases). V lost 5 bases and J lost 0, with 11 bases in between. The CDR3 covers 15 residues. Looked up from germline, CDR1 is SEHNR and CDR2 is FQNEAQ (reference sequence).